The source of this TCR beta chain is a study of T cell responses to AZD1222 COVID-19 vaccine. Study details: Pooling of second doses given at about 4 or about 12 weeks was done. Points from the study as a whole: A reported finding is that nearly half of spike-specific TCRs target unmutated variant regions. Just six AZD1222 recipients were seropositive at baseline. Donors in the cohort were predominantly white British and more often female, and clonal diversity was possibly underestimated.

Per the germline V gene, CDR1 is MDHEN and CDR2 is SYDVKM. The CDR3 is made up of 11 amino acids. V dropped 6 bases and J dropped 11 bases, with 14 bases sitting between them. Details on this clone: The target antigen is unknown.

The table came from immunoSEQ multiplex PCR; TCRdb's copy has only in-frame clones and leaves some out. Among more than 95,000 clones listed, around 89% were seen once. The sample here was peripheral blood, taken on day 0 of AZD1222 vaccination. V usage is TRBV28 and J usage is TRBJ2-7; possibly TRBD1 or TRBD2 for D (5 bases each). This receptor was identified in an adult in good health. The CDR3 region has the DNA TGTGCCAGCAGCCGCGACAGAGGGAAGTACTTC. It specifies CASSRDRGKYF.